This passage covers 2 T cell receptor beta chains from one sample sequenced in a study of identical twins. TCRdb passed the 5' RACE reads through MiXCR, listing each CDR3 protein once. The repertoire holds under 250,000 distinct CDR3 sequences, with roughly 12% as singletons. Another study also made use of these data, one on yellow fever vaccine responses in identical twins.

The sample taken for sequencing was memory (CD45RO+) T cells sorted from blood. All receptors come from a woman under 30 in good health.

In this sample, this clonotype turned up many times. The rearrangement joins TRBV24-1 to TRBJ2-7; 9 bases map to TRBD1. The germline V gene encodes CDR1 KGHDR and CDR2 SFDVKD. This CDR3 region has 17 residues. The V and J ends lost 11 bases and 3 bases, in that order; junction bases with no gene match: 19. DNA for the CDR3: TGTGCCAACACTGCTAATACCAACGGGACAGGGATCTACGAGCAGTACTTC. Its translation: CANTANTNGTGIYEQYF.

In its sample, this clonotype was seen a few times. The rearrangement links TRBV5-6 to TRBJ2-1; D is possibly TRBD2 (6 bases). The CDR3 has 15 amino acids. The germline V gene encodes CDR1 SGHDT and CDR2 YYEEEE. V dropped 1 base and J dropped 2 bases, with 10 bases sitting between them. CDR3 sequence (DNA): TGTGCCAGCAGCTTGAGCGGGTTGGCCTACAATGAGCAGTTCTTC. Amino acids: CASSLSGLAYNEQFF.